This T cell receptor (beta chain) was retrieved from a study of long-term antiretroviral therapy in people with HIV. Survey-level resolution applied to immunoSEQ assay v3.0. Here immunoSEQ multiplex PCR was the method, and the copy in TCRdb shows in-frame clones only, minus some. The table includes 20,000 or so clones, about 86% detected once. Germline V CDR1 and CDR2: SNHLY, FYNNEI. The CDR3 contains 14 residues. Trimming took 8 bases from V and 2 from J, leaving 14 bases between them. There were roughly 0.95-11 million cryopreserved PBMC in the samples before DNA extraction. This clone was seen a few times. Antigen: not known. General study findings and limits: Someone took the blood between about 2004 and 2017, maybe while older ART regimens were in use. The clones with expansion before ART were dominant in the repertoire at all time points. Diversity remained lower than transplant donor controls, even though it increased after ART.

The specimen comprised unsorted PBMCs, sampled at the start of antiretroviral therapy, before treatment. The chain is built from TRBV2 and TRBJ2-3; D unresolved. The origin of this receptor is a woman aged 18-30 years with HIV. The CDR3 sequence: CASLRLTHTDTQYF. Here the CDR3 DNA reads TGTGCCAGCTTAAGGTTGACCCACACAGATACGCAGTATTTT.